This entry lists 21 T cell receptor beta chains sequenced from one sample in a study of shared T cell receptors in the human thymus. Sequenced by immunoSEQ multiplex PCR; TCRdb stores in-frame clones only, minus some. The repertoire holds 500,000 to 750,000 clones, with approximately 87% as singletons. These data also formed part of another study, on human thymus T cells.

The specimen was thymocytes. All receptors come from a boy under two years old with a congenital heart defect.

The V gene is TRBV25-1, the J gene TRBJ2-1, with TRBD2 matching over 10 bases. From germline, CDR1 is MGHDK and CDR2 SYGVNS. With V trimmed by 1 base and J by 14 bases, 11 bases remained unmatched. The CDR3 covers 15 residues. The chain's CDR3 is CASSECDSGRTGKFF. The CDR3 region has the DNA TGTGCCAGCAGTGAATGCGATAGCGGGAGGACCGGGAAGTTCTTC.

About this clone: The identical CDR3 is also encoded by other nucleotide sequences in the sample. This rearrangement joins TRBV25-1 to TRBJ2-7; 10 bases line up with TRBD1. Germline CDR1 MGHDK, CDR2 SYGVNS. The CDR3 spans 16 residues. V lost 2 bases and J lost 7; bases outside the gene matches: 11. The CDR3 protein is CASSERGGTGVREQYF. The CDR3 region has the DNA TGTGCCAGCAGTGAACGGGGCGGGACAGGGGTGAGGGAGCAGTACTTC.

V is TRBV15 and J is TRBJ2-7, with 7 positions matching TRBD2. The CDR3 is 14 residues long. V shed 0 bases and J 5 bases; nucleotides not matched to a gene: 4. Germline CDR1 reads LNHNV; CDR2 reads YYDKDF (reference sequence). The CDR3 reads CATSREAGVNEQYF. As DNA, the CDR3 is TGTGCCACCAGCAGAGAGGCGGGAGTAAACGAGCAGTACTTC.

With respect to this clone: Different DNA sequences within this sample yield the same CDR3. The genes are TRBV27 and TRBJ2-7; a weak D match, TRBD1 (6 bases). Trimming pared 3 bases from V and 0 bases from J, leaving 9 bases between. CDR3 size: 14 residues. From germline, CDR1 is MNHEY and CDR2 SMNVEV (reference sequence). CDR3 nucleotide sequence: TGTGCCAGCAGTTTTAGACAGGCCTCCTACGAGCAGTACTTC. Amino acids: CASSFRQASYEQYF.

The chain employs TRBV25-1 and TRBJ2-2, with 10 bases identical to TRBD2. The CDR3 is 17 residues long. V was clipped by 5 bases and J by 4 bases; unmatched bases: 10. The V gene's germline CDR1 is MGHDK and CDR2 SYGVNS. CDR3 sequence: CASSRAGGPSTTGELFF. The CDR3 nucleotides are TGTGCCAGCAGTCGAGCGGGAGGGCCGTCTACCACCGGGGAGCTGTTTTTT. The whole variable domain, filled in from reference TRBV25-1 and TRBJ2-2, reads EADIYQTPRYLVIGTGKKITLECSQTMGHDKMYWYQQDPGMELHLIHYSYGVNSTEKGDLSSESTVSRIRTEHFPLTLESARPSHTSQYLCASSRAGGPSTTGELFFGEGSRLTVL.

This chain links TRBV4-1 with TRBJ2-7, with TRBD1 identical over 9 bases. The CDR3 is 16 residues long. With V trimmed by 5 bases and J by 0 bases, 8 bases remained unmatched. In germline, CDR1 is MGHRA, CDR2 YSYEKL. In DNA form, the CDR3 reads TGCGCCAGCAGCGGGACAGGGCGTGAGAGCTCCTACGAGCAGTACTTC. Residues: CASSGTGRESSYEQYF.

The count of this clone is one. V usage is TRBV4-3 and J usage is TRBJ2-7; 8 nucleotides agree with TRBD1. CDR1 LGHNA and CDR2 YSLEER come from the germline V gene. This CDR3 contains 18 residues. After removal of 0 bases from V and 8 bases from J, the junction contained 18 bases not matched to a gene. The CDR3 nucleotides are TGCGCCAGCAGCCAAGATGACGAGACGGGACAGGTACGTAGGAAGCAGTACTTC. This gives the protein CASSQDDETGQVRRKQYF.

The chain joins TRBV7-2 to TRBJ1-2; 7 positions match TRBD1. There are 17 residues in the CDR3. Trimming cost V 5 bases and J 0 bases; bases outside gene matches: 12. Germline assignment: CDR1 SGHTA and CDR2 FQGNSA. The CDR3 reads CASSPIKSRGANYGYTF. The CDR3 DNA reads as TGTGCCAGCAGCCCCATCAAAAGCAGGGGGGCTAACTATGGCTACACCTTC.

This clone was seen only once. The chain links TRBV29-1 to TRBJ2-1; TRBD2 matches 9 bases. The CDR3 is 13 residues long. The J segment lost 5 bases and the V segment lost 7 bases, leaving 6 bases of the junction unmatched. Looked up from germline, CDR1 is SQVTM and CDR2 is ANQGSEA. CDR3 in DNA: TGCAGCGCCCTTAGCGGGGGAAACAATGAGCAGTTCTTC. It yields the protein CSALSGGNNEQFF.

This chain uses TRBV4-1 with TRBJ2-5; 7 bases are shared with TRBD2. CDR3 length: 18 amino acids. Germline V CDR1 and CDR2: MGHRA, YSYEKL. V gave up 0 bases and J gave up 5 bases; unmatched junction bases: 15. The CDR3 sequence is CASSQDGGGLVGRETQYF. CDR3 DNA sequence: TGCGCCAGCAGCCAAGATGGCGGGGGACTGGTTGGTAGGGAGACCCAGTACTTC.

This clone was seen just once. The chain employs TRBV4-3 and TRBJ2-3; 7 bases align to TRBD2. V lost 0 bases to trimming and J lost 1 base; unmatched junction nucleotides: 7. CDR1 and CDR2 from the germline V gene are LGHNA and YSLEER. This CDR3 region has 17 residues. The CDR3 sequence: CASSQENGGGGTDTQYF. In nucleotides, the CDR3 is TGCGCCAGCAGCCAAGAGAATGGGGGAGGGGGCACAGATACGCAGTATTTT.

J is TRBJ2-3 and V is TRBV7-8, with 9 bases that match TRBD2. This CDR3 region has 17 residues. Germline V gene lookup returns CDR1 SGHVS and CDR2 FQNEAQ. Trimming at V came to 0 bases and at J to 3 bases, leaving 7 bases not matched to a gene. In DNA form, the CDR3 reads TGTGCCAGCAGCTTAGCGCTAATAGCGGGAGAGACAGATACGCAGTATTTT. Its translation: CASSLALIAGETDTQYF.

V usage is TRBV18 and J usage is TRBJ1-2, with 7 bases matching TRBD1. This CDR3 contains 15 residues. V trimming: 3 bases; J trimming: 0 bases; junction bases outside the gene matches: 4. Germline V CDR1 and CDR2: KGHSH, LQKENI. The CDR3 here is CASSPRDSPNYGYTF. The CDR3 nucleotides are TGTGCCAGCTCACCCAGGGACAGCCCTAACTATGGCTACACCTTC.

V and J are TRBV27 and TRBJ1-2, with a tentative D call TRBD1 (6 bases). CDR3 length: 16 amino acids. Trimming took 4 bases from V and 8 from J, leaving 23 bases between them. CDR1 is MNHEY, CDR2 SMNVEV, per germline (reference sequence). This CDR3 is CASSYGPHRETGGYTF. The CDR3 DNA reads TGTGCCAGCAGTTACGGCCCGCACAGGGAGACGGGGGGCTACACCTTC.

This clone was recorded only once. The V and J genes are TRBV4-3 and TRBJ2-5; tentative D call: TRBD2 (6 bases). V shed 0 bases and J shed 2 bases, with 16 bases lying between them. Germline loops: CDR1 LGHNA, CDR2 YSLEER. The CDR3 sequence is 17 residues long. The CDR3 sequence is CASSQDRGSSGQETQYF. As DNA, the CDR3 is TGCGCCAGCAGCCAAGATCGGGGGTCCAGCGGGCAAGAGACCCAGTACTTC.

Here the CDR3 DNA reads TGTGCCAGCCGCTCCTCCGGGACTATGCCCGACAATGAGCAGTTCTTC. Protein product: CASRSSGTMPDNEQFF. The chain employs TRBV28 and TRBJ2-1; 7 positions match TRBD2. This CDR3 has 16 residues. Germline V CDR1 and CDR2: MDHEN, SYDVKM. J was trimmed by 5 bases and V by 8 bases; bases with no gene match: 15. Supplemented by reference TRBV28 and TRBJ2-1, the full variable domain reads DVKVTQSSRYLVKRTGEKVFLECVQDMDHENMFWYRQDPGLGLRLIYFSYDVKMKEKGDIPEGYSVSREKKERFSLILESASTNQTSMYLCASRSSGTMPDNEQFFGPGTRLTVL.

The V gene is TRBV5-1, the J gene TRBJ2-3; no clear D. Trimming took off 4 bases at V and 3 bases at J, with 3 bases between the two ends. CDR1 SGHRS and CDR2 YFSETQ come from the germline V gene. CDR3 size: 11 residues. CDR3 DNA sequence: TGCGCCAGCAGCCGGACAGATACGCAGTATTTT. This sequence encodes CASSRTDTQYF.

The rearrangement joins TRBV4-3 to TRBJ2-1, with a tentative D call TRBD1 (5 bases). Trimming took off 0 bases at V and 2 bases at J, with 20 bases between the two ends. There are 19 residues in the CDR3. Germline-derived CDR1 and CDR2 are LGHNA and YSLEER. This CDR3 reads CASSQEPPNGAETYNEQFF. The CDR3, as DNA: TGCGCCAGCAGCCAAGAGCCTCCTAATGGGGCCGAAACCTACAATGAGCAGTTCTTC.

This clone has more than one count but fewer than ten. This chain connects TRBV19 to TRBJ1-2; D gene ambiguous. Deletions cut 3 bases from V and 2 bases from J, with 10 bases between. From germline, CDR1 is LNHDA and CDR2 SQIVND (reference sequence). The length of the CDR3 is 14 residues. CDR3 DNA sequence: TGTGCCAGTAGTATCGTAACTCTGAACTATGGCTACACCTTC. Its translation is CASSIVTLNYGYTF.

The rearrangement joins TRBV6-6 to TRBJ2-5; 9 bases map to TRBD2. The CDR3 consists of 15 residues. V shed 2 bases and J 5 bases; nucleotides not matched to a gene: 6. In germline, CDR1 is MNHNY, CDR2 SVGAGI (reference sequence). CDR3 DNA: TGTGCCAGCAGTTACGGCGGGAGGGCCCTCGAGACCCAGTACTTC. Translating gives CASSYGGRALETQYF.

The chain has TRBV12-5 and TRBJ2-3; TRBD2 matches at 11 bases. The CDR3 totals 17 residues. Unmatched junction bases numbered 9, after V lost 2 bases and J lost 5 bases. Germline lookup yields CDR1 LGHNT and CDR2 FRNRAP. The CDR3 nucleotides read TGTGCTAGTGGTTTGCTCACTAGCGGGAGTAGTGTAGATACGCAGTATTTT. Residues: CASGLLTSGSSVDTQYF.